Presented here are 9 T cell receptor beta chains from one specimen sequenced in a study of T cell repertoires in cytomegalovirus infection. One entry per CDR3 protein, called by TCRdb with MiXCR from the reads. The table has tens of thousands of distinct CDR3 sequences, 20% seen once. Their target antigens are unknown. Sequenced input: PBMCs, sequenced either directly or after in vitro stimulation (not recorded which). These receptors originate from a human donor in good health (CMV status not recorded). Some clones in this sample may be carry-over from other donors' samples.

As for this clonotype: The final CDR3 position lacks the conserved phenylalanine or tryptophan, pointing to a likely read error. The chain combines TRBV20-1 with TRBJ1-3; D gene ambiguous. Germline V CDR1 and CDR2: DFQATT, SNEGSKA (reference sequence). Trimming pared 3 bases from V and 4 bases from J, leaving 10 bases between. The length of the CDR3 is 13 residues. The CDR3, as DNA: TGCAGTGCTAGGGCAGCCAACGGAAACACCATATATGTT. Translated, it gives CSARAANGNTIYV.

This chain connects TRBV19 to TRBJ2-1, with 7 nucleotides matching TRBD2. With V trimmed by 5 bases and J by 3 bases, 7 bases remained unmatched. The CDR3 length is 15 residues. Germline V gene data show CDR1 as LNHDA and CDR2 as SQIVND (reference sequence). The CDR3: CASSALGEGYNEQFF. The DNA of the CDR3 is TGTGCCAGTAGTGCCTTGGGGGAGGGCTACAATGAGCAGTTCTTC.

The V gene is TRBV28, the J gene TRBJ1-5; D gene ambiguous. V gave up 3 bases and J gave up 4 bases, with 16 bases separating them. This CDR3 has 16 residues. Germline CDR1 reads MDHEN; CDR2 reads SYDVKM. This CDR3 is CASSFFGRLINQPQHF. The CDR3 DNA reads as TGTGCCAGCAGTTTTTTCGGTAGGCTTATTAATCAGCCCCAGCATTTT.

V is TRBV12-3 or TRBV12-4 and J is TRBJ1-4; TRBD1 matches 7 bases. This CDR3 is built from 14 residues. V dropped 6 bases and J dropped 3; count of bases not matched to a gene: 4. CDR3 in amino acids: CASSNRGANEKLFF. The CDR3 DNA is TGTGCCAGCAGCAACAGGGGTGCTAATGAAAAACTGTTTTTT.

This clonotype has just a few counts. In DNA form, the CDR3 reads TGTGCCAGCAGCTTGTTCTTAGCAAGCGGGGAGCTGTTTTTT. Protein sequence: CASSLFLASGELFF. The chain uses TRBV11-2 and TRBJ2-2; no clear D gene. The V gene lost 3 bases and the J gene lost 7 bases, with 12 bases spanning the gap. This CDR3 has 14 residues. Germline lookup yields CDR1 SGHAT and CDR2 FQNNGV. The whole variable domain, remainder taken from reference TRBV11-2 and TRBJ2-2, is EAGVAQSPRYKIIEKRQSVAFWCNPISGHATLYWYQQILGQGPKLLIQFQNNGVVDDSQLPKDRFSAERLKGVDSTLKIQPAKLEDSAVYLCASSLFLASGELFFGEGSRLTVL.

This clonotype was seen only a few times. The chain links TRBV20-1 to TRBJ2-1, with 10 bases identical to TRBD2. From germline, CDR1 is DFQATT and CDR2 SNEGSKA (reference sequence). V gave up 0 bases and J gave up 4 bases; unmatched junction bases: 9. The length of the CDR3 is 17 residues. DNA for the CDR3: TGCAGTGCTAGAGATCCTAGCGGGAGAGGGGATTACAATGAGCAGTTCTTC. As protein: CSARDPSGRGDYNEQFF.

This clonotype was counted between two and nine times. The CDR3 spells CASSLQGSGELFF. CDR3 nucleotides: TGTGCCAGCAGCCTACAGGGATCCGGGGAGCTGTTTTTT. The rearrangement links TRBV7-2 to TRBJ2-2; TRBD1 might be the D (6 bases). The CDR3 runs 13 residues. V was pared by 5 bases and J by 6 bases, with 10 bases between. The germline V gene encodes CDR1 SGHTA and CDR2 FQGNSA.

The chain uses TRBV25-1 and TRBJ2-1; the match to TRBD1 covers 11 bases. With V trimmed by 6 bases and J by 4 bases, 8 bases remained unmatched. Germline V gene data show CDR1 as MGHDK and CDR2 as SYGVNS. There are 16 residues in the CDR3. CDR3 sequence reads: CASRPARDRGYNEQFF. The DNA for the CDR3 is TGTGCCAGCAGACCAGCCCGGGACAGGGGGTACAATGAGCAGTTCTTC.

The genes are TRBV6-1 and TRBJ2-7; 9 bases match TRBD1. V gave up 0 bases and J gave up 2 bases; unmatched junction bases: 8. The CDR3 extends over 17 amino acids. CDR1 and CDR2 from the germline V gene are MNHNS and SASEGT. The CDR3 nucleotides read TGTGCCAGCAGTGAAGCTGGGGGGACAGGGACCACCTACGAGCAGTACTTC. It specifies CASSEAGGTGTTYEQYF.